The 16 T cell receptor beta chains given below trace back to one sample, sequenced in a study of cytomegalovirus exposure and HLA in healthy donors. Primers included in the PCR were 60 Vbeta and 13 Jbeta primers. Profiling relied on immunoSEQ multiplex PCR, and the TCRdb table lists in-frame clones only, not all of them. This table holds tens of thousands of clones, 60% to 85% found once. The sequencing sample was made of PBMCs. The source is a man aged 18 to 29 in good health and CMV-seronegative.

The CDR3 DNA follows: TGTGCCAGCAGCAAAGTGGGGGCTACCTACGAGCAGTACTTC. It codes for CASSKVGATYEQYF. The chain is built from TRBV21-1 and TRBJ2-7; no check of the table's D call, TRBD1, against the DNA was made. TRBV21-1 is noted as a pseudogene. The CDR3 is 14 amino acids.

The chain recombines TRBV7-2 with TRBJ2-3; no clear D gene. The V end lost 1 base, the J end lost 0 bases, and 8 bases lay between the germline ends. Germline V gene data show CDR1 as SGHTA and CDR2 as FQGNSA. CDR3 size: 15 residues. The CDR3 DNA reads TGTGCCAGCAGCTTAGGCCGACTCAGCACAGATACGCAGTATTTT. This sequence encodes CASSLGRLSTDTQYF.

The DNA of the CDR3 is TGTGCCAGCAGCTTAGTCGGGGGTATGGAATCCTACGAGCAGTACTTC. It encodes CASSLVGGMESYEQYF. J is TRBJ2-7 and V is TRBV7-6, with D possibly matching TRBD2 (6 bases). CDR3 length equals 16 residues. Deletions cut 1 base from V and 1 base from J, with 14 bases between. Germline-derived CDR1 and CDR2 are SGHVS and FNYEAQ.

The chain recombines TRBV7-2 with TRBJ1-2, with TRBD1 matching over 7 bases. This CDR3 contains 14 residues. Germline V gene data show CDR1 as SGHTA and CDR2 as FQGNSA. V lost 5 bases and J lost 4; bases outside the gene matches: 7. The CDR3 DNA reads TGTGCCAGCAGCCCAGGACAGGAGCTCTATGGCTACACCTTC. Encoded protein: CASSPGQELYGYTF. The variable domain in full, with the rest retrieved from reference TRBV7-2 and TRBJ1-2, is GAGVSQSPSNKVTEKGKDVELRCDPISGHTALYWYRQSLGQGLEFLIYFQGNSAPDKSGLPSDRFSAERTGGSVSTLTIQRTQQEDSAVYLCASSPGQELYGYTFGSGTRLTVV.

The rearrangement uses TRBV28 and TRBJ1-6; D uncertain. The CDR3 runs to 14 residues. The V gene's germline CDR1 is MDHEN and CDR2 SYDVKM. Between the trimmed V and J ends, which lost 9 bases and 8 bases, there was a span of 17 bases. CDR3 sequence reads: CASSKSVSYSPLHF. CDR3 nucleotide sequence: TGTGCCAGTTCCAAGTCAGTCAGTTATTCACCCCTCCACTTT.

The V call is TRBV6-1, the J call TRBJ1-1, with unresolved D. Germline values: CDR1 MNHNS, CDR2 SASEGT. The V and J ends lost 6 bases and 1 base respectively, with 12 bases between them. This CDR3 is built from 14 residues. This chain's CDR3 is CASSETTGNTEAFF. CDR3 DNA: TGTGCCAGCAGCGAAACCACCGGGAACACTGAAGCTTTCTTT.

With respect to this clone: Its ends do not fully match the called genes, so a read error is possible. The chain combines TRBV11-2 with TRBJ1-5; 7 bases line up with TRBD1. The germline V gene encodes CDR1 SGHAT and CDR2 FQNNGV. This CDR3 region has 15 residues. The DNA of the CDR3 is TGTGCCAGCAGCTTAGATCAGGGGGGCAACCAGCCCCAGCATTTT. Translation: CASSLDQGGNQPQHF.

This clone appeared a few times. V usage is TRBV7-9 and J usage is TRBJ1-5, with 7 bases lining up with TRBD1. The CDR3 contains 16 residues. Germline V gene data show CDR1 as SEHNR and CDR2 as FQNEAQ (reference sequence). J lost 3 bases, V lost 3 bases, and 8 bases had no gene match. In DNA, the CDR3 is TGTGCCAGCAGCTTCGATACAGGGGTGGACAATCAGCCCCAGCATTTT. Amino acids: CASSFDTGVDNQPQHF.

The rearrangement uses TRBV4-1 and TRBJ1-1; no clear D. V lost 10 bases, J lost 5 bases, and 29 bases lay in between. This CDR3 comprises 17 residues. Germline assignment: CDR1 MGHRA and CDR2 YSYEKL. Written as DNA, the CDR3 is TGCGCCACCCGACGAACCACTGGGGAGGGAGGGAATACTGAAGCTTTCTTT. It encodes CATRRTTGEGGNTEAFF.

This chain uses TRBV27 with TRBJ1-4; TRBD1 might be the D (5 bases). Germline CDR1 is MNHEY and CDR2 is SMNVEV (reference sequence). The CDR3 runs 15 residues. The germline V and J ends were trimmed by 1 base and 8 bases, with 14 bases remaining between them. The CDR3 protein is CASSLYQGSVEKLFF. In DNA form, the CDR3 reads TGTGCCAGCAGTTTATATCAGGGAAGTGTAGAAAAACTGTTTTTT.

The J gene is TRBJ2-1, the V gene TRBV9; 9 bases line up with TRBD2. CDR1 and CDR2 (germline): SGDLS, YYNGEE. Unmatched junction bases numbered 5, after V lost 0 bases and J lost 4 bases. The CDR3 has 16 amino acids. The CDR3 bases are TGTGCCAGCAGCGTAGTGGCTAGCGGGGCTTACAATGAGCAGTTCTTC. Translation: CASSVVASGAYNEQFF.

The chain links TRBV28 to TRBJ1-3, with D maybe TRBD1 (6 bases). Per the germline V gene, CDR1 is MDHEN and CDR2 is SYDVKM. This CDR3 has 17 residues. V gave up 5 bases and J gave up 0 bases, with 17 bases separating them. For the CDR3, the DNA is TGTGCCAGCAGTCCCTCAGACAGGCCATTCTCTGGAAACACCATATATTTT. Translated, it gives CASSPSDRPFSGNTIYF. The whole variable domain, remainder taken from reference TRBV28 and TRBJ1-3, is DVKVTQSSRYLVKRTGEKVFLECVQDMDHENMFWYRQDPGLGLRLIYFSYDVKMKEKGDIPEGYSVSREKKERFSLILESASTNQTSMYLCASSPSDRPFSGNTIYFGEGSWLTVV.

This clone occurred once. The chain uses TRBV4-1 and TRBJ2-2; TRBD2 matches 11 bases. V lost 1 base, J lost 5 bases, and 6 bases stayed unmatched. The CDR3 is made up of 17 amino acids. The germline V gene has CDR1 MGHRA and CDR2 YSYEKL. The CDR3 is CASSQGIAGGPTGELFF. The CDR3 coding sequence is TGCGCCAGCAGCCAAGGGATAGCGGGGGGGCCAACCGGGGAGCTGTTTTTT.

This chain joins TRBV28 and TRBJ2-7; 9 bases are a match to TRBD1. The CDR3 loop spans 14 amino acids. Germline V gene sequence: CDR1 MDHEN, CDR2 SYDVKM. V shed 8 bases and J 5 bases; nucleotides not matched to a gene: 10. The CDR3 loop reads CASVRQGVENEQYV. In DNA, the CDR3 is TGTGCCAGCGTTCGACAGGGGGTTGAGAACGAGCAGTACGTC.

The chain joins TRBV10-2 to TRBJ2-1, with 7 positions matching TRBD1. V shed 6 bases, J shed 10 bases, and the junction held 9 bases outside the gene matches. Germline V gene lookup returns CDR1 WSHSY and CDR2 SAAADI. The CDR3 totals 13 residues. In nucleotides, the CDR3 is TGCGCCAGCAGGCAAGACAGGGTCGGGGAGCAGTTCTTC. It specifies CASRQDRVGEQFF.

The chain recombines TRBV25-1 with TRBJ2-2, with TRBD1 matching 7 bases. The CDR3 totals 15 residues. The ends lost 1 base at V and 4 bases at J; junction bases unmatched: 3. Germline V gene sequence: CDR1 MGHDK, CDR2 SYGVNS. Written as DNA, the CDR3 is TGTGCCAGCAGTGAATTGAGGGGGCTCACCGGGGAGCTGTTTTTT. Translating it yields CASSELRGLTGELFF.